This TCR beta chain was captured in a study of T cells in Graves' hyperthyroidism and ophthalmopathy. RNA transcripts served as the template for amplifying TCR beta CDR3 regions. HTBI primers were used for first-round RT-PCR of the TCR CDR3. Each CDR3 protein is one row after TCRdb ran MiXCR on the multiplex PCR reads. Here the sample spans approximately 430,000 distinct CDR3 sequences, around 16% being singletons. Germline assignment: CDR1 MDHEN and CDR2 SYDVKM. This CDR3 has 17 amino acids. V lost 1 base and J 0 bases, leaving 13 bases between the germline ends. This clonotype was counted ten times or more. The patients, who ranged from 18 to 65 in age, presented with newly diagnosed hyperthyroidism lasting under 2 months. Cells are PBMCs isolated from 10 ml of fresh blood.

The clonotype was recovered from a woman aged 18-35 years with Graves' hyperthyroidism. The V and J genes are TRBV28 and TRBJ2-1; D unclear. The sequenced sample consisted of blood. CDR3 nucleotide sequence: TGTGCCAGCAGTTTATATCGCGGAACCATCTCCTACAATGAGCAGTTCTTC. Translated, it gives CASSLYRGTISYNEQFF.